This T cell receptor (beta chain) was sequenced in a study of regulatory T cells in long-lasting Graves disease. Study results and caveats: The analysis examined peripheral blood only and excluded thyroid tissue.

This CDR3 contains 15 residues. After removal of 6 bases from V and 2 bases from J, the junction contained 10 bases not matched to a gene. Germline-derived CDR1 and CDR2 are LNHDA and SQIVND (reference sequence). Building of the TCR beta libraries involved iRepertoire HTBI primers and Arm-PCR of CDR3 regions. TCRdb analysed the multiplex PCR reads with MiXCR anew, one entry per CDR3 protein. The data hold about 530,000 distinct CDR3 sequences, with around 15% observed a single time. Comments on this clonotype: Its antigen is currently unknown.

The sample's time point: newly diagnosed GD, antithyroid drugs for less than 3 months. Isolated PBMC RNA provided the starting material for the TCR library. Patients with Graves' disease were diagnosed by American Thyroid Association guidelines. These data also featured in a second study, about T cells in Graves' hyperthyroidism and ophthalmopathy.

J is TRBJ2-7 and V is TRBV19; 7 bases map to TRBD1. This sequence originates from a woman aged 35-60 years with Graves disease. Sequences were derived from peripheral blood mononuclear cells (PBMCs), sampled at new diagnosis, from a patient treated with antithyroid drugs. In DNA form, the CDR3 reads TGTGCCAGTAGCTTAAGGACAGGAGGAGCCTACGAGCAGTACTTC. Translated, it gives CASSLRTGGAYEQYF.